Sequencing of this T cell receptor (beta chain) was carried out in a study of T cell repertoires in cytomegalovirus infection. Background on the study: HLA-B-restricted CMV epitopes that are well studied, plus recently identified HLA-C-restricted ones, were used by the study. Evidence of both CMV infection and a matching HLA type came from public TCR beta signatures. Findings and caveats of the study: Based on cumulative public TCR beta family frequency, carriers of CMV plus the relevant HLA were identified. Dominating the ex vivo response were HLA-C-restricted CMV-specific TCR beta clonotypes.

The V end was cut by 6 bases, the J end by 2 bases, with 11 bases between. This CDR3 spans 14 amino acids. Germline CDR1 reads SGHTA; CDR2 reads FQGTGA. One entry per CDR3 protein results from TCRdb running MiXCR on the reads. The table has about 360,000 distinct CDR3 sequences, approximately 35% seen once. In the case of this clonotype: Its antigen is unidentified.

The sample consisted of cultured PBMCs, taken from culture after CMV antigen stimulation. This sequence joins TRBV7-3 and TRBJ2-1; a weak D match, TRBD2 (5 bases). This TCR was recovered from a human donor in good health (CMV status not recorded). Some clones in this sample may be carry-over from other donors' samples. CDR3 sequence: CASRAAETYNEQFF. The CDR3 nucleotides are TGTGCCAGCAGGGCAGCGGAAACCTACAATGAGCAGTTCTTC.